The entry below gives a single T cell receptor (beta chain) sequence along with its context. Its matching antigen is unknown. These data come from a study of T cell repertoires in cytomegalovirus infection. Background on the study: Researchers turned to recently identified HLA-C-restricted CMV epitopes as well as well-studied HLA-B-restricted ones.

TCRdb processed the reads anew with MiXCR; each CDR3 protein has one entry. The profile shows hundreds of thousands of distinct CDR3 sequences, around 30% of them singletons. The CDR3 is made up of 15 amino acids. V dropped 6 bases and J dropped 6 bases, with 20 bases sitting between them. Germline V CDR1 and CDR2: SEHNR, FQNEAQ (reference sequence). The rearrangement joins TRBV7-9 to TRBJ1-2; D not certain. The input for sequencing was cultured PBMCs, taken from culture after CMV antigen stimulation. The TCR was taken from a human donor in good health (CMV status not recorded). Some clones in this sample may be carry-over from other donors' samples. CDR3 loop: CASSSPEKGRDGYTF. The CDR3 DNA follows: TGTGCCAGCAGTTCCCCCGAAAAGGGAAGGGATGGCTACACCTTC.